The clone carrying this TCR beta chain was recorded many times. The ends were cut back, 7 bases at V and 2 bases at J, with 9 bases in the middle. The CDR3 runs 13 residues. CDR1 and CDR2 (germline): MNHEY, SVGAGI. The entry originates in a study of T cells after yellow fever vaccination. TCRdb ran MiXCR on the 5' RACE reads and lists one entry per CDR3 protein. The top ten clones hold under 20% of a sample with 250,000 or so distinct CDR3 sequences, more than 3.5% of them seen once. The genes are TRBV6-5 and TRBJ1-5; D ambiguous. This clonotype originated in a man between 18 and 35 years old who received the YFV17D yellow fever vaccine. The sample in question was PBMCs, obtained 15 days after the yellow fever booster vaccination. The CDR3 loop is CASKSRGNQPQHF. The CDR3 DNA is TGTGCCAGCAAAAGTAGGGGCAATCAGCCCCAGCATTTT.